Shown below are 23 T cell receptor beta chains from a single sample sequenced in a study of T cell responses to AZD1222 COVID-19 vaccine. Here immunoSEQ multiplex PCR was the method, and the copy in TCRdb shows in-frame clones only, minus some. Here the sample spans roughly 150,000 clones, just over 90% being singletons. Sequencing was performed on peripheral blood, taken on day 0 of AZD1222 vaccination. All receptors come from an adult in good health.

The V and J genes are TRBV7-2 and TRBJ2-7, with 7 nucleotides matching TRBD2. CDR1 is SGHTA and CDR2 is FQGNSA in the germline V gene. The trim removed 1 base at V and 2 bases at J, leaving 8 bases unmatched. The CDR3 is 16 residues long. CDR3 residues: CASSLVPSGHPYEQYF. For the CDR3, the DNA is TGTGCCAGCAGCTTAGTTCCTAGCGGCCATCCCTACGAGCAGTACTTC. Full variable domain (rest looked up from reference TRBV7-2 and TRBJ2-7): GAGVSQSPSNKVTEKGKDVELRCDPISGHTALYWYRQSLGQGLEFLIYFQGNSAPDKSGLPSDRFSAERTGGSVSTLTIQRTQQEDSAVYLCASSLVPSGHPYEQYFGPGTRLTVT.

This clone showed up just once. The J gene is TRBJ2-5, the V gene TRBV4-1; D not certain. Germline V CDR1 and CDR2: MGHRA, YSYEKL. V gave up 1 base and J gave up 0 bases, with 15 bases separating them. The CDR3 extends over 17 amino acids. CDR3 sequence (DNA): TGCGCCAGCAGCCAAGGACCTGGGCAGAGAGACCAAGAGACCCAGTACTTC. This sequence encodes CASSQGPGQRDQETQYF.

The V and J genes are TRBV15 and TRBJ1-5; D gene uncertain. The CDR3 has 17 residues. V was pared by 3 bases and J by 6 bases, with 21 bases between. In germline, CDR1 is LNHNV, CDR2 YYDKDF (reference sequence). The CDR3 coding sequence is TGTGCCACCAGCAGGGCGGGATCAACAATCAACATTCAGCCCCAGCATTTT. Translating it yields CATSRAGSTINIQPQHF.

The chain uses TRBV28 and TRBJ1-1; D possibly corresponds to TRBD1 (6 bases). Trimming stripped 6 bases from V and 5 bases from J, with 19 bases between. This CDR3 contains 15 residues. Germline CDR1 is MDHEN and CDR2 is SYDVKM. CDR3 bases: TGTGCCAGCAGGAGGAGGGGGGCTTCACGGACTGAAGCTTTCTTT. Translating gives CASRRRGASRTEAFF.

This clone was counted once. The chain carries TRBV27 and TRBJ2-1; D assignment may be TRBD1 or TRBD2 (5 bases each). This CDR3 has 14 amino acids. V lost 3 bases to trimming and J lost 2 bases, with 8 bases between them. Germline loops: CDR1 MNHEY, CDR2 SMNVEV (reference sequence). CDR3 sequence: CASSFKGPYNEQFF. The CDR3, as DNA: TGTGCCAGCAGTTTCAAGGGACCCTACAATGAGCAGTTCTTC.

J is TRBJ1-1 and V is TRBV7-8; a possible D gene is TRBD1 (6 bases). The CDR3 contains 14 residues. CDR1 SGHVS and CDR2 FQNEAQ come from the germline V gene. The V end was cut by 5 bases, the J end by 4 bases, with 14 bases between. The CDR3 nucleotides read TGTGCCAGCAGCCCACTAGGGGGGGGCACTGAAGCTTTCTTT. Protein product: CASSPLGGGTEAFF.

The rearrangement links TRBV13 to TRBJ2-7, with D possibly being TRBD2 (5 bases). This CDR3 comprises 14 residues. V dropped 0 bases and J dropped 3 bases, with 9 bases sitting between them. Germline CDR1 and CDR2: PRHDT and FYEKMQ (reference sequence). CDR3 in amino acids: CASSLGLVVYEQYF. CDR3 bases: TGTGCCAGCAGCTTAGGACTAGTGGTCTACGAGCAGTACTTC. Drawing the rest from reference TRBV13 and TRBJ2-7, the complete variable domain is AAGVIQSPRHLIKEKRETATLKCYPIPRHDTVYWYQQGPGQDPQFLISFYEKMQSDKGSIPDRFSAQQFSDYHSELNMSSLELGDSALYFCASSLGLVVYEQYFGPGTRLTVT.

The chain is built from TRBV7-2 and TRBJ1-1; perhaps TRBD1 as D (6 bases). CDR3 size: 14 residues. The V and J ends lost 6 bases and 1 base respectively, with 12 bases between them. CDR1 and CDR2 from the germline V gene are SGHTA and FQGNSA. The CDR3 DNA follows: TGTGCCAGCAGTTTATTGACAGGGAACACTGAAGCTTTCTTT. This translates into CASSLLTGNTEAFF.

The J gene is TRBJ2-6, the V gene TRBV7-2, with D uncertain. Germline-derived CDR1 and CDR2 are SGHTA and FQGNSA. The V gene lost 5 bases and the J gene lost 0 bases, with 11 bases spanning the gap. The CDR3 spans 16 residues. CDR3 region: CASSVDLTSGANVLTF. The CDR3 nucleotides read TGTGCCAGCAGCGTCGATCTCACCTCTGGGGCCAACGTCCTGACTTTC.

This clone showed up just a few times. The chain links TRBV3-1 (or the pseudogene TRBV3-2) to TRBJ2-7; D may be TRBD1 or TRBD2 (5 bases each). V shed 4 bases and J shed 5 bases, with 15 bases lying between them. Germline CDR1 LGHDT, CDR2 YNNKEL (reference sequence). This CDR3 has 14 amino acids. CDR3 bases: TGTGCCAGCAGCCCCGAGGGGCCGGTGGACGAGCAGTACTTC. This codes for CASSPEGPVDEQYF.

The genes are TRBV2 and TRBJ1-3, with D perhaps matching TRBD1 (6 bases). The germline V gene has CDR1 SNHLY and CDR2 FYNNEI. V was pared by 9 bases and J by 1 base, with 10 bases between. This CDR3 is built from 13 residues. The CDR3 sequence is CASGGRSGNTIYF. The CDR3 nucleotides read TGTGCCAGTGGGGGCAGGTCTGGAAACACCATATATTTT.

The chain recombines TRBV29-1 with TRBJ2-2; 9 bases agree with TRBD2. J was trimmed by 4 bases and V by 4 bases; bases with no gene match: 4. The germline V gene has CDR1 SQVTM and CDR2 ANQGSEA. CDR3 length: 14 residues. The CDR3 DNA reads TGCAGCGTTGTTGGCGGGAGGGGCACCGGGGAGCTGTTTTTT. It yields the protein CSVVGGRGTGELFF.

In its sample, this clone was seen a few times. V and J are TRBV30 and TRBJ2-7; no definite D call. The V end was cut by 1 base, the J end by 6 bases, with 7 bases between. The CDR3 has 11 residues. Germline CDR1 reads GTSNPN; CDR2 reads SVGIG (reference sequence). DNA of the CDR3: TGTGCCTGGAGTGAACGTCGCGAGCAGTACTTC. As protein: CAWSERREQYF.

V is TRBV5-1 and J is TRBJ2-3; TRBD1 agrees at 12 bases. CDR3 length: 19 amino acids. Germline CDR1 SGHRS, CDR2 YFSETQ. V lost 0 bases, J lost 7 bases, and 15 bases stayed unmatched. The CDR3 spells CASSLGAGTGGEIGYTQYF. As DNA, the CDR3 is TGCGCCAGCAGCTTGGGCGCCGGGACAGGGGGCGAAATAGGATATACGCAGTATTTT.

This clone appeared a few times. The genes are TRBV27 and TRBJ1-4, with 10 nucleotides matching TRBD1. CDR3 length equals 20 residues. The V and J ends lost 5 bases and 0 bases, in that order; junction bases with no gene match: 15. The germline CDR1 and CDR2 sequences are MNHEY and SMNVEV (reference sequence). As DNA, the CDR3 is TGTGCCAGCAGTCCCGTCGGACAGGGGGAGATATGGGCAACTAATGAAAAACTGTTTTTT. Its translation: CASSPVGQGEIWATNEKLFF. The full variable domain, in which reference TRBV27 and TRBJ1-4 provide the parts outside the CDR3, is EAQVTQNPRYLITVTGKKLTVTCSQNMNHEYMSWYRQDPGLGLRQIYYSMNVEVTDKGDVPEGYKVSRKEKRNFPLILESPSPNQTSLYFCASSPVGQGEIWATNEKLFFGSGTQLSVL.

The chain combines TRBV24-1 with TRBJ1-1; TRBD1 might be the D (6 bases). The V and J ends lost 7 bases and 1 base respectively, with 9 bases between them. Germline values: CDR1 KGHDR, CDR2 SFDVKD. This CDR3 comprises 13 residues. CDR3 in DNA: TGTGCCACCAGATCGACAGGGAACACTGAAGCTTTCTTT. Its protein is CATRSTGNTEAFF.

This clone was recorded only once. The chain has TRBV7-9 and TRBJ1-1, with D uncertain. Germline loops: CDR1 SEHNR, CDR2 FQNEAQ (reference sequence). The V end was cut by 3 bases, the J end by 5 bases, with 13 bases between. The CDR3 consists of 14 residues. Here the CDR3 reads CASSFIREETEAFF. DNA for the CDR3: TGTGCCAGCAGCTTTATAAGGGAGGAGACTGAAGCTTTCTTT. Looking up the rest from reference TRBV7-9 and TRBJ1-1 gives the full variable domain: DTGVSQNPRHKITKRGQNVTFRCDPISEHNRLYWYRQTLGQGPEFLTYFQNEAQLEKSRLLSDRFSAERPKGSFSTLEIQRTEQGDSAMYLCASSFIREETEAFFGQGTRLTVV.

The rearrangement uses TRBV13 and TRBJ1-1; the match to TRBD1 covers 7 bases. Unmatched junction bases numbered 4, after V lost 0 bases and J lost 3 bases. The CDR3 has 15 residues. In germline, CDR1 is PRHDT, CDR2 FYEKMQ (reference sequence). This CDR3 reads CASSLGRTGYTEAFF. The DNA for the CDR3 is TGTGCCAGCAGCTTAGGACGGACAGGCTACACTGAAGCTTTCTTT. The full variable domain, its missing parts supplied by reference TRBV13 and TRBJ1-1, is AAGVIQSPRHLIKEKRETATLKCYPIPRHDTVYWYQQGPGQDPQFLISFYEKMQSDKGSIPDRFSAQQFSDYHSELNMSSLELGDSALYFCASSLGRTGYTEAFFGQGTRLTVV.

The chain links TRBV6-1 to TRBJ1-3; no reliable D call. CDR3 length: 16 amino acids. Germline V CDR1 and CDR2: MNHNS, SASEGT. Trimming stripped 4 bases from V and 4 bases from J, with 17 bases between. The CDR3 coding sequence is TGTGCCAGCAGTGGCCGGGGTAGCCGTGGGGGAAACACCATATATTTT. Protein product: CASSGRGSRGGNTIYF.

The rearrangement joins TRBV5-4 to TRBJ2-5; 8 bases are shared with TRBD1. The CDR3 is 15 amino acids. CDR1 and CDR2 from the germline V gene are SGHNT and YYREEE (reference sequence). The ends lost 4 bases at V and 4 bases at J; junction bases unmatched: 9. The CDR3 here is CASSGRQGLGETQYF. The CDR3 region has the DNA TGTGCCAGCAGCGGGCGACAGGGGTTGGGAGAGACCCAGTACTTC.

This chain uses TRBV12-3 or TRBV12-4 with TRBJ1-5, with D unresolved. The CDR3 runs 13 residues. Between the trimmed V and J ends, which lost 4 bases and 6 bases, there was a span of 10 bases. As DNA, the CDR3 is TGTGCCAGCAGTTCCGGGGAGGCTCAGCCCCAGCATTTT. Translation: CASSSGEAQPQHF.

This clone was detected only once. As DNA, the CDR3 is TGCGCCAGCAGCCCCGAGGGAGCGGGAGCCTACAATGAGCAGTTCTTC. This sequence encodes CASSPEGAGAYNEQFF. The V gene is TRBV4-1, the J gene TRBJ2-1, with 8 bases identical to TRBD2. The CDR3 sequence is 16 residues long. CDR1 MGHRA and CDR2 YSYEKL come from the germline V gene. The J segment lost 2 bases and the V segment lost 4 bases, leaving 7 bases of the junction unmatched.

The chain uses TRBV28 and TRBJ2-7, with D possibly TRBD2 on 5 matching bases. Germline V gene lookup returns CDR1 MDHEN and CDR2 SYDVKM. This CDR3 comprises 13 residues. Trimming left V 6 bases short and J 1 base short, with 10 bases between. CDR3 DNA sequence: TGTGCCAGCAGCAAACTAGGATCCTACGAGCAGTACTTC. Encoded protein: CASSKLGSYEQYF.